The clone carrying this T cell receptor beta chain was counted many times. Looked up from germline, CDR1 is SGHTA and CDR2 is FQGTGA. The V gene end was trimmed by 5 bases and the J gene end by 0 bases; junction bases not matched to a gene: 3. This CDR3 is built from 15 residues. The data belong to a study of CD8 T cells in ankylosing spondylitis. Using its own MiXCR run on the 5' RACE reads, TCRdb lists one record per CDR3 protein. The sample records 240,000 or so distinct CDR3 sequences, 7.5% to 9% being singletons. The source material was blood, either unsorted or a sorted T cell fraction (not recorded which). This receptor was identified in a male donor with ankylosing spondylitis or in good health (not recorded which). The J gene is TRBJ2-3, the V gene TRBV7-3, with 9 bases aligning to TRBD2. The CDR3 protein is CASSPSGRSTDTQYF. The CDR3 DNA reads TGTGCCAGCAGCCCGAGCGGGAGGAGCACAGATACGCAGTATTTT. The full variable domain, its missing parts supplied by reference TRBV7-3 and TRBJ2-3, is GAGVSQTPSNKVTEKGKYVELRCDPISGHTALYWYRQSLGQGPEFLIYFQGTGAADDSGLPNDRFFAVRPEGSVSTLKIQRTERGDSAVYLCASSPSGRSTDTQYFGPGTRLTVL.